Shown below are 14 T cell receptor beta chains from a single sample sequenced in a study of blood T cell repertoires in COVID-19 (dated by TCRdb to the early 2020s). Library method: the immunoSEQ multiplex PCR assay. Imported from immuneACCESS, the table was reduced by TCRdb to in-frame sequences with V and J called. These copies leave out some clones; in studies compared against another copy, an unresolved V gene accounts for under half, and the cause of the remainder is not known. Counted in this sample were about 260,000 clones; about 85% of them appeared once. The ten largest make up approximately 4% of the sample. Source material: peripheral blood. The receptors were sampled from a man between 18 and 35 years old with active or convalescent COVID-19.

The chain is built from TRBV7-6 and TRBJ1-3, with TRBD1 identical over 7 bases. This CDR3 has 17 residues. With V trimmed by 5 bases and J by 0 bases, 10 bases remained unmatched. Looked up from germline, CDR1 is SGHVS and CDR2 is FNYEAQ. CDR3 loop: CASSTGTVGPSGNTIYF. The DNA for the CDR3 is TGTGCCAGCAGCACTGGGACAGTTGGTCCCTCTGGAAACACCATATATTTT.

This chain joins TRBV5-5 and TRBJ2-3, with D possibly matching TRBD2 (6 bases). Germline V gives CDR1 SGHKS, CDR2 YYEKEE (reference sequence). There are 14 residues in the CDR3. Between the trimmed V and J ends, which lost 2 bases and 4 bases, there was a span of 11 bases. The DNA for the CDR3 is TGTGCCAGCAGCTTTTTCGGAGGGTCAGATACGCAGTATTTT. As protein: CASSFFGGSDTQYF.

The CDR3 DNA reads as TGTGCCAGCAGTTGGGGACAGGGGGAAGAGTACGAGCAGTACTTC. It specifies CASSWGQGEEYEQYF. The chain is built from TRBV2 and TRBJ2-7; TRBD1 matches at 11 bases. Germline CDR1 is SNHLY and CDR2 is FYNNEI. This CDR3 has 15 residues. Trimming took 5 bases from V and 4 from J; bases not matched to a gene: 7.

V gene TRBV11-3 combines with J gene TRBJ2-2; TRBD2 might be the D (5 bases). V was trimmed by 0 bases and J by 4 bases, leaving 9 bases between them. CDR1 is SGHNT, CDR2 YENEEA, per germline. The CDR3 is 15 amino acids. CDR3 region: CASSLDGLITGELFF. CDR3 DNA: TGTGCCAGCAGCTTAGACGGACTCATCACCGGGGAGCTGTTTTTT.

The rearrangement joins TRBV7-2 to TRBJ2-1; 12 bases map to TRBD2. Unmatched junction bases numbered 6, after V lost 1 base and J lost 8 bases. CDR1 SGHTA and CDR2 FQGNSA come from the germline V gene. This CDR3 comprises 16 residues. As DNA, the CDR3 is TGTGCCAGCAGCTTAGGCCTAGCGGGAGGGCTGGATGAGCAGTTCTTC. This gives the protein CASSLGLAGGLDEQFF.

This clone was seen only once. J is TRBJ2-7 and V is TRBV6-2 or TRBV6-3; 7 nucleotides align to TRBD2. V was clipped by 2 bases and J by 3 bases; unmatched bases: 7. This CDR3 contains 15 residues. Germline V gives CDR1 MNHEY, CDR2 SVGEGT. The chain's CDR3 is CASSYASGRIYEQYF. Here the CDR3 DNA reads TGTGCCAGCAGTTACGCATCCGGGAGGATCTACGAGCAGTACTTC.

This clone was detected once. The chain combines TRBV6-1 with TRBJ2-7, with D possibly matching TRBD2 (5 bases). The V and J ends lost 3 bases and 4 bases respectively, with 10 bases between them. The germline gives CDR1 MNHNS, CDR2 SASEGT. This CDR3 is built from 13 residues. The CDR3 DNA sequence: TGTGCCAGCAGTGAGCGGGCAGGATACGAGCAGTACTTC. Protein: CASSERAGYEQYF.

The genes are TRBV7-2 and TRBJ2-5; a weak D match, TRBD2 (6 bases). Looked up from germline, CDR1 is SGHTA and CDR2 is FQGNSA. V shed 4 bases and J shed 4 bases, with 16 bases lying between them. The CDR3 is made up of 15 amino acids. The DNA of the CDR3 is TGTGCCAGCAGCTCCGGGGACTTCAACCCAGAGACCCAGTACTTC. It specifies CASSSGDFNPETQYF. Complete variable domain (other parts from reference TRBV7-2 and TRBJ2-5): GAGVSQSPSNKVTEKGKDVELRCDPISGHTALYWYRQSLGQGLEFLIYFQGNSAPDKSGLPSDRFSAERTGGSVSTLTIQRTQQEDSAVYLCASSSGDFNPETQYFGPGTRLLVL.

This clone was recorded once. The chain links TRBV6-5 to TRBJ2-5; TRBD1 is a possible D gene (6 bases). The CDR3 covers 15 residues. V lost 5 bases, J lost 3 bases, and 16 bases lay in between. Germline CDR1 MNHEY, CDR2 SVGAGI. CDR3 residues: CASSLDGTFEETQYF. The DNA of the CDR3 is TGTGCCAGCAGTCTAGATGGGACATTTGAAGAGACCCAGTACTTC.

The V gene is TRBV14, the J gene TRBJ2-7, with 8 bases fitting TRBD1. CDR3 size: 13 residues. Looked up from germline, CDR1 is SGHDN and CDR2 is FVKESK. With 4 bases clipped from V and 4 bases from J, the junction kept 3 bases outside the gene matches. CDR3 coding DNA: TGTGCCAGCAGCCTCACAGGGGGGTACGAGCAGTACTTC. Its translation: CASSLTGGYEQYF. Variable domain in full (rest from reference TRBV14 and TRBJ2-7): EAGVTQFPSHSVIEKGQTVTLRCDPISGHDNLYWYRRVMGKEIKFLLHFVKESKQDESGMPNNRFLAERTGGTYSTLKVQPAELEDSGVYFCASSLTGGYEQYFGPGTRLTVT.

DNA of the CDR3: TGTGCCAGCAGTTCCCCTAGCGGGAGAGGGGAGACCCAGTACTTC. Its translation is CASSSPSGRGETQYF. V gene TRBV5-6 combines with J gene TRBJ2-5; TRBD2 aligns across 10 bases. Trimming cost V 5 bases and J 5 bases; bases outside gene matches: 9. The V gene's germline CDR1 is SGHDT and CDR2 YYEEEE. The CDR3 contains 15 residues. The variable domain in full, completed from reference TRBV5-6 and TRBJ2-5, reads DAGVTQSPTHLIKTRGQQVTLRCSPKSGHDTVSWYQQALGQGPQFIFQYYEEEERQRGNFPDRFSGHQFPNYSSELNVNALLLGDSALYLCASSSPSGRGETQYFGPGTRLLVL.

The chain joins TRBV20-1 to TRBJ1-3; D gene unclear. The V gene's germline CDR1 is DFQATT and CDR2 SNEGSKA (reference sequence). The V end was cut by 3 bases, the J end by 0 bases, with 9 bases between. The CDR3 consists of 14 residues. CDR3: CSASNTNSGNTIYF. The CDR3 bases are TGCAGTGCTAGTAACACCAACTCTGGAAACACCATATATTTT.

This clone was recorded once. The gene calls are TRBV30 and TRBJ1-1; D may be TRBD1 (5 bases). V dropped 1 base and J dropped 7 bases, with 19 bases sitting between them. Germline-derived CDR1 and CDR2 are GTSNPN and SVGIG (reference sequence). This CDR3 region has 15 residues. Here the CDR3 DNA reads TGTGCCTGGAGTGCGCACGGGGGGGGTCCAAGTGAAGCTTTCTTT. Residues: CAWSAHGGGPSEAFF.

The chain has TRBV11-3 and TRBJ2-2; D is ambiguous. The CDR3 loop spans 13 amino acids. The germline V gene encodes CDR1 SGHNT and CDR2 YENEEA. Trimming took 2 bases from V and 7 from J, leaving 8 bases between them. The CDR3 nucleotides are TGTGCCAGCAGCTTACCTCCTTTCGGGGAGCTGTTTTTT. It encodes CASSLPPFGELFF.